The clone carrying this T cell receptor beta chain was picked up many times. This entry comes from a study of T cells in Graves' hyperthyroidism and ophthalmopathy. The CDR3 length is 14 residues. V was clipped by 4 bases and J by 5 bases, with 9 bases between them. Diagnosis of hyperthyroidism was new in patients aged 18 to 65, and its duration was under 2 months. Cells are PBMCs isolated from more than 8.5 ml of fresh blood. Regions amplified from RNA transcripts were the TCR beta CDR3 regions. HTBI primers were the set used in a first-round RT-PCR of the TCR CDR3. In TCRdb, the multiplex PCR reads were re-called with MiXCR into one record per CDR3 protein. The data show under 300,000 distinct CDR3 sequences, roughly 15% seen once.

The material sequenced was blood. The chain links TRBV12-3 or TRBV12-4 to TRBJ1-6, with TRBD1 as a possible D gene (5 bases). The source is a woman aged 40 to 50 with Graves' hyperthyroidism. The CDR3 DNA reads TGTGCCAGCAGTTCCGGACATGATAATTCACCCCTCCACTTT. Protein: CASSSGHDNSPLHF.